These T cell receptor beta chains were read from a single sample in a study of shared clonotypes between healthy human individuals. Method: immunoSEQ multiplex PCR; TCRdb's copy keeps in-frame clones and lacks some. The sample records a few hundred thousand clones, about 74% being singletons. The sequenced sample was memory CD4+ T cells sorted from blood. The receptor set was obtained from a young man in good health. Both conserved end residues are part of each CDR3. A D gene is named only where the DNA matches it firmly. Only some rows state a clone size, as once, few, many or a class for expanded clones.

j_call	clone_size	d_call	v_call	cdr3_length	cdr3_aa	cdr3_nt
TRBJ2-3	many	-	TRBV6-1	12	CASSVAGDTQYF	TGTGCCAGCAGTGTCGCAGGGGATACGCAGTATTTT
TRBJ2-1	-	TRBD2	TRBV5-1	15	CASSSPGRGYNEQFF	TGCGCCAGCAGCTCGCCCGGGAGGGGATACAATGAGCAGTTCTTC
TRBJ1-1	few	TRBD1	TRBV9	15	CASSYILGGLTEAFF	TGTGCCAGCAGCTATATATTAGGGGGCTTGACTGAAGCTTTCTTT
TRBJ1-5	-	-	TRBV30	13	CAWSYGTNQPQHF	TGTGCCTGGAGTTATGGGACCAATCAGCCCCAGCATTTT
TRBJ2-1	few	TRBD2	TRBV6-5	16	CASSYSGGSSYNEQFF	TGTGCCAGCAGTTACTCGGGCGGGAGCTCCTACAATGAGCAGTTCTTC
TRBJ2-1	-	TRBD2	TRBV6-4	15	CASERSGSSYNEQFF	TGTGCCAGCGAACGTAGCGGGAGCTCCTACAATGAGCAGTTCTTC
TRBJ2-7	-	TRBD2	TRBV4-1	15	CASSQGLAGVGEQYF	TGCGCCAGCAGCCAAGGACTAGCGGGAGTAGGCGAGCAGTACTTC
TRBJ2-3	-	-	TRBV10-3	15	CAISGSLSSTDTQYF	TGTGCCATCAGTGGTTCCCTTTCTAGCACAGATACGCAGTATTTT
TRBJ2-2	-	-	TRBV19	15	CASSPSLGHTGELFF	TGTGCCAGTAGTCCTAGTCTGGGACACACCGGGGAGCTGTTTTTT
TRBJ2-7	few	-	TRBV25-1	14	CASSDRGDSYEQYF	TGTGCCAGCAGTGACAGGGGTGACTCCTACGAGCAGTACTTC
TRBJ2-3	many	-	TRBV2	14	CASSQNQDTDTQYF	TGTGCCAGCAGCCAGAATCAGGATACAGATACGCAGTATTTT
TRBJ2-3	-	-	TRBV5-4	14	CASSLHYNTDTQYF	TGTGCCAGCAGCTTGCACTACAACACAGATACGCAGTATTTT
TRBJ1-2	-	-	TRBV7-9	17	CASTVLGRRQGEYGYTF	TGTGCCAGCACCGTTTTGGGCCGTCGGCAAGGCGAATATGGCTACACCTTC
TRBJ2-2	-	TRBD1	TRBV5-1	15	CASSIQGAEAGELFF	TGCGCCAGCAGCATACAGGGGGCGGAGGCCGGGGAGCTGTTTTTT
TRBJ2-4	-	-	TRBV4-1	14	CASSQNRETNIQYF	TGCGCCAGCAGCCAAAACAGGGAGACGAACATTCAGTACTTC
TRBJ2-2	-	TRBD1	TRBV5-6	16	CASSLDDRGPIGELFF	TGTGCCAGCAGCTTGGATGACAGGGGGCCGATCGGGGAGCTGTTTTTT
TRBJ1-2	once	-	TRBV27	15	CASAPRQAGSYGYTF	TGTGCCAGCGCCCCCCGGCAGGCTGGATCCTATGGCTACACCTTC
TRBJ2-2	-	-	TRBV5-6	15	CASSRPGGQTGELFF	TGTGCCAGCAGCCGCCCTGGCGGGCAAACCGGGGAGCTGTTTTTT
TRBJ1-1	-	-	TRBV4-2	17	CASSPDPGGTSNTEAFF	TGTGCCAGCAGCCCCGACCCGGGGGGGACATCGAACACTGAAGCTTTCTTT
TRBJ2-1	-	-	TRBV14	15	CASSPPLGYGNEQFF	TGTGCCAGCAGCCCCCCGTTGGGCTACGGCAATGAGCAGTTCTTC
TRBJ1-4	-	TRBD1	TRBV5-1	13	CASSLGTGEKLFF	TGCGCCAGCAGCTTAGGGACAGGGGAAAAACTGTTTTTT
TRBJ2-5	-	-	TRBV10-1	15	CASSDKGAEPEPQYF	TGCGCCAGCAGTGACAAGGGCGCTGAGCCGGAGCCCCAGTACTTC
TRBJ1-5	-	-	TRBV9	15	CASSVSDSANQPQHF	TGTGCCAGCAGCGTATCGGACAGTGCGAATCAGCCCCAGCATTTT
TRBJ2-5	-	TRBD2	TRBV5-1	16	CASSLGDASGKETQYF	TGCGCCAGCAGCTTGGGGGATGCTAGCGGGAAAGAGACCCAGTACTTC
TRBJ1-2	few	TRBD1	TRBV19	17	CASSPPVGQGLYYGYTF	TGTGCCAGTAGTCCTCCAGTTGGACAGGGGTTGTACTATGGCTACACCTTC
TRBJ2-6	-	-	TRBV6-4	15	CASSDGGHGANVLTF	TGTGCCAGCAGTGATGGGGGGCATGGGGCCAACGTCCTGACTTTC
TRBJ1-1	few	TRBD1	TRBV7-9	15	CASSSSTGGYTEAFF	TGTGCCAGCAGCTCTTCTACAGGGGGCTACACTGAAGCTTTCTTT
TRBJ2-1	-	TRBD1	TRBV6-5	15	CASRPSGTGLDEQFF	TGTGCCAGCAGACCCTCCGGGACAGGGCTCGATGAGCAGTTCTTC
TRBJ2-2	-	TRBD2	TRBV2	15	CASQRLAGSTGELFF	TGTGCCAGCCAGAGGCTAGCGGGGAGCACCGGGGAGCTGTTTTTT
TRBJ1-1	-	-	TRBV23-1	14	CASSHQELNTEAFF	TGCGCCAGCAGTCATCAGGAACTGAACACTGAAGCTTTCTTT
TRBJ1-5	-	-	TRBV27	17	CASSPYATQGSNQPQHF	TGTGCCAGCAGTCCTTACGCGACCCAGGGTAGTAATCAGCCCCAGCATTTT
TRBJ2-3	-	-	TRBV2	13	CASKTGVLDTQYF	TGTGCCAGCAAAACGGGAGTTCTAGATACGCAGTATTTT
TRBJ1-5	once	-	TRBV2	13	CASTKEGGQPQHF	TGTGCCAGCACCAAAGAAGGGGGTCAGCCCCAGCATTTT
TRBJ2-1	-	TRBD2	TRBV9	16	CASSKLGTSGVYEQFF	TGTGCCAGCAGCAAACTCGGGACTAGCGGGGTCTATGAGCAGTTCTTC
TRBJ2-7	-	-	TRBV18	14	CASSPYGGQYEQYF	TGTGCCAGCTCACCATACGGGGGACAGTACGAGCAGTACTTC
TRBJ2-7	-	-	TRBV11-2	17	CASSSGRGQGKAYEQYF	TGTGCCAGCAGCTCCGGGAGGGGGCAGGGAAAGGCATACGAGCAGTACTTC
TRBJ2-3	-	TRBD1	TRBV5-1	16	CASSYKQGEATDTQYF	TGCGCCAGCAGTTACAAACAGGGGGAGGCCACAGATACGCAGTATTTT
TRBJ2-5	-	TRBD2	TRBV11-2	15	CASSLMSGGEETQYF	TGTGCCAGCAGCTTAATGTCGGGAGGTGAGGAGACCCAGTACTTC
TRBJ2-3	-	TRBD2	TRBV18	16	CASSPRVSGAGDTQYF	TGTGCCAGCTCACCTCGGGTTAGCGGGGCAGGAGATACGCAGTATTTT
TRBJ2-1	-	-	TRBV5-4	14	CASSLIQGLGEQFF	TGTGCCAGCAGCTTGATCCAGGGGCTGGGTGAGCAGTTCTTC
TRBJ1-5	many	-	TRBV6-1	14	CASSESNGNQPQHF	TGTGCCAGCAGTGAATCAAACGGTAATCAGCCCCAGCATTTT
TRBJ1-1	-	-	TRBV5-1	14	CASSSNRPGEQAFF	TGCGCCAGCAGCTCTAACCGGCCGGGGGAGCAAGCTTTCTTT
TRBJ2-1	-	TRBD2	TRBV11-2	16	CASSSGLAGTYNEQFF	TGTGCCAGCAGCTCAGGACTAGCGGGAACCTACAATGAGCAGTTCTTC
TRBJ2-2	-	-	TRBV2	17	CASSEAPGGRDTGELFF	TGTGCCAGCAGTGAAGCGCCCGGGGGAAGGGACACCGGGGAGCTGTTTTTT
TRBJ1-2	-	TRBD1	TRBV28	16	CASSTGTGAVFNGYTF	TGTGCCAGCAGCACCGGGACAGGGGCAGTTTTTAATGGCTACACCTTC
TRBJ2-7	-	TRBD1	TRBV6-1	13	CASHKGQGGEQYF	TGTGCCAGTCACAAGGGACAGGGGGGAGAGCAGTACTTC
TRBJ2-5	few	TRBD2	TRBV15	18	CATSSGLAGGGGQETQYF	TGTGCCACCAGCAGTGGACTAGCGGGAGGCGGAGGGCAAGAGACCCAGTACTTC
TRBJ1-4	few	TRBD1	TRBV25-1	14	CASSEGQFNEKLFF	TGTGCCAGCAGTGAGGGACAGTTTAATGAAAAACTGTTTTTT
TRBJ2-7	-	-	TRBV18	16	CASSPYAGGASYEQYF	TGTGCCAGCTCACCTTACGCTGGGGGCGCTTCCTACGAGCAGTACTTC
TRBJ1-1	-	-	TRBV7-9	14	CASSLGQMNTEAFF	TGTGCCAGCAGCTTAGGACAGATGAACACTGAAGCTTTCTTT
TRBJ2-7	-	TRBD2	TRBV7-2	16	CASSLDAASGGYEQYF	TGTGCCAGCAGCTTAGATGCCGCTAGCGGGGGCTACGAGCAGTACTTC
TRBJ2-5	-	-	TRBV28	11	CASSLSETQYF	TGTGCCAGCAGTTTATCGGAGACCCAGTACTTC
TRBJ2-7	once	TRBD1	TRBV7-2	14	CASSPPGQSYEQYF	TGTGCCAGCAGCCCCCCGGGACAGTCCTACGAGCAGTACTTC
TRBJ2-5	-	-	TRBV7-2	11	CASTKGETQYF	TGTGCCAGCACCAAAGGGGAGACCCAGTACTTC
TRBJ2-7	-	-	TRBV7-9	15	CASSFLQDSSYEQYF	TGTGCCAGCAGCTTTTTACAGGATAGCTCCTACGAGCAGTACTTC
TRBJ2-5	-	-	TRBV6-1	15	CASSERLDAGQTQYF	TGTGCCAGCAGTGAACGTCTCGACGCAGGTCAGACCCAGTACTTC
TRBJ2-1	few	TRBD2	TRBV27	15	CASSLSGSGSFEQFF	TGTGCCAGCAGTTTATCGGGTAGCGGGAGCTTTGAGCAGTTCTTC
TRBJ1-2	-	-	TRBV5-4	12	CASSKPPYGYTF	TGTGCCAGCAGTAAGCCCCCCTATGGCTACACCTTC
TRBJ2-6	few	TRBD2	TRBV5-5	16	CASSLGLASGANVLTF	TGTGCCAGCAGCTTGGGACTAGCGTCCGGGGCCAACGTCCTGACTTTC